This T cell receptor beta chain was captured by sequencing in a study of CD8+ T cells in alopecia areata. The V end was cut by 10 bases, the J end by 5 bases, with 20 bases between. The CDR3 contains 14 residues. CDR1 is SGHDN, CDR2 FVKESK, per germline. The authors extracted RNA and reverse transcribed it into cDNA as the sequencing template. Using immunoSEQ multiplex PCR, the repertoire was profiled, and TCRdb retains in-frame clones only, with some absent. The sample carries under 300,000 clones, under 80% recorded once. Specimen: CD4+ T cells sorted from blood, collected at week 0. The origin of this receptor is a human donor with alopecia areata. The chain combines TRBV14 with TRBJ2-5, with a weak D call TRBD2 (6 bases). CDR3 residues: CATPPGDPAETQYF. The CDR3 DNA sequence: TGTGCCACCCCACCGGGGGACCCGGCGGAGACCCAGTACTTC.